The clone carrying this T cell receptor (beta chain) was seen just once. These data are taken from a study of T cell changes during pregnancy in multiple sclerosis. Germline-derived CDR1 and CDR2 are SGHRS and YFSETQ. J lost 7 bases, V lost 0 bases, and 5 bases had no gene match. There are 14 residues in the CDR3. TCRdb's copy holds only in-frame clones and misses some; the assay was immunoSEQ multiplex PCR. Of around 80,000 clones in the sample, 94% were seen once. This receptor was obtained from a female donor in good health, enrolled as a control in a pregnancy study. The sequenced sample was peripheral blood, obtained in the second trimester of pregnancy. The chain has TRBV5-1 and TRBJ1-1, with 8 bases identical to TRBD1. The CDR3 spells CASSLDGQGFEAFF. The CDR3 bases are TGCGCCAGCAGCTTGGACGGACAGGGCTTTGAAGCTTTCTTT.